Shown below are 2 T cell receptor beta chains from a single sample sequenced in a study of CD8 T cells in ankylosing spondylitis. TCRdb redid the calling of the 5' RACE reads with MiXCR, one entry per CDR3 protein. The sample shows fewer than 200,000 distinct CDR3 sequences, 15% to 20% of them seen only once. The sample comprised blood, either unsorted or a sorted T cell fraction (not recorded which). These receptors were taken from a male donor with ankylosing spondylitis or in good health (not recorded which).

The chain carries TRBV20-1 and TRBJ2-1; D might be TRBD2 (5 bases). Germline V CDR1 and CDR2: DFQATT, SNEGSKA (reference sequence). The germline V and J ends were trimmed by 4 bases and 9 bases, with 19 bases remaining between them. CDR3 length equals 14 residues. The CDR3 DNA is TGCAGTGCTAAAATCGGGGTACGGAAGGGTGAGCAGTTCTTC. Amino acid sequence: CSAKIGVRKGEQFF.

This clonotype was recorded at least ten times. J is TRBJ1-1 and V is TRBV12-3 or TRBV12-4; D might be TRBD1 (5 bases). The V and J ends lost 6 bases and 4 bases respectively, with 15 bases between them. The CDR3 extends over 14 amino acids. The CDR3 nucleotides read TGTGCCAGCAGATACACAGGAGGAGGCACTGAAGCTTTCTTT. Translating it yields CASRYTGGGTEAFF.